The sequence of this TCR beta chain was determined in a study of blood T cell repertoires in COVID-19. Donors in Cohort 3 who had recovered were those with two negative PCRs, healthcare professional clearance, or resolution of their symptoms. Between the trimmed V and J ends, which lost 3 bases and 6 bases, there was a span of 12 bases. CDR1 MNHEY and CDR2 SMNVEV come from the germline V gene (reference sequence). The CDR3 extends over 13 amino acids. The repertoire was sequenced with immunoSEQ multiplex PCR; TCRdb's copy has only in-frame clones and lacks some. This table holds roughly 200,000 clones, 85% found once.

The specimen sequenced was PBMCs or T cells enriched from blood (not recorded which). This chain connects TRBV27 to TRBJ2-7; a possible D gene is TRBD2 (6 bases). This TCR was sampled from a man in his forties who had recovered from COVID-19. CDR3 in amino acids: CASSFGGVSEQYF. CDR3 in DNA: TGTGCCAGCAGTTTCGGAGGGGTTAGCGAGCAGTACTTC.